The clone carrying this TCR beta chain was detected only a few times. Its specificity is not known. This sample is drawn from a study of T cells in Graves' hyperthyroidism and ophthalmopathy. Active moderate-to-severe ophthalmopathy, Clinical Activity Score at least 3, NOSPECS at least 4, under 3 months' duration. Using about 10 ml of fresh peripheral blood, PBMCs were prepared. Germline V gene sequence: CDR1 MDHEN, CDR2 SYDVKM. V dropped 3 bases and J dropped 5; count of bases not matched to a gene: 6. This CDR3 comprises 15 residues. TCR beta CDR3 regions were amplified from RNA. First-round RT-PCR targeting the TCR CDR3 was performed with the HTBI primer set. TCRdb independently ran MiXCR on the multiplex PCR reads; one entry per CDR3 protein. The table lists fewer than 350,000 distinct CDR3 sequences, 15% to 20% of them singletons. Study conclusions and caveats: Most thyroid clonotypes expanded above 0.001 appeared in blood too. The model predicted ophthalmopathy a median roughly 6.5 months before onset.

The sequence was obtained from a woman between 35 and 50 years old with Graves' ophthalmopathy. Sequencing was carried out using blood. The rearrangement joins TRBV28 to TRBJ2-5; the match to TRBD2 covers 10 bases. This CDR3 reads CASSFHLAGGETQYF. CDR3 DNA: TGTGCCAGCAGTTTCCACTTAGCGGGAGGCGAGACCCAGTACTTC.